Listed here is a single T cell receptor beta chain. No antigen is known for it. These data belong to a study of shared clonotypes between healthy human individuals. Study-wide background: Per donor, three plates held CD4 naive cells, three held CD4 memory, two held CD8 naive and one held CD8 memory.

Overall study findings and caveats: When compared with the clonotypes that were shared by all four sorted-subset donors, the non-shared clonotypes turned out to have lower generation probabilities.

Genomic DNA belonging to each subset was distributed in equal measure over several immunoSEQ plates. TCRdb's copy holds only in-frame clones and misses some; the assay was immunoSEQ multiplex PCR. The table includes approximately 2.5 million clones, over 85% detected once. Germline CDR1 reads ENHRY; CDR2 reads SYGVKD. This CDR3 region has 15 residues. The sample comprised naive CD4+ T cells from PBMCs. Subset described: CD45RA+ positively selected. V is TRBV10-3 and J is TRBJ2-5; TRBD1 matches 9 bases. Matching the DNA end better, TRBJ2-7 makes the J call doubtful. This receptor was obtained from a man younger than 35 in good health. Some clones in this sample may be carry-over from other donors' samples. CDR3 coding DNA: TGTGCCATCAGCACCGGGACAGGGAGTCGAGACGAGCAGTACTTC. Its translation: CAISTGTGSRDEQYF.